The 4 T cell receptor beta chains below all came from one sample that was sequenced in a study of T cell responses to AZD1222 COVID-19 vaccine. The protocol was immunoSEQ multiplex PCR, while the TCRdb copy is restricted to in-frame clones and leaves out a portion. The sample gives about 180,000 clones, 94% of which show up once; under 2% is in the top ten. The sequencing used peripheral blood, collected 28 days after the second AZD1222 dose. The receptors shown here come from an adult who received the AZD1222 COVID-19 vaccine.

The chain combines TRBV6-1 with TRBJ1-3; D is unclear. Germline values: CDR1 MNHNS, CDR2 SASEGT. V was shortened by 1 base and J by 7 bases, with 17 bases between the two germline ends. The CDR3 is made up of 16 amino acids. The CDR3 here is CASSEVYTAMGNTIYF. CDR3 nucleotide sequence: TGTGCCAGCAGTGAAGTCTACACGGCGATGGGGAACACCATATATTTT.

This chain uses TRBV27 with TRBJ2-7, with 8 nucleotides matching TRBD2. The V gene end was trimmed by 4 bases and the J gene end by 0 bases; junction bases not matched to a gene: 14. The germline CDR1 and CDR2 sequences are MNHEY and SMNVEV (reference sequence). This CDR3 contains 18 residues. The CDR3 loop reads CASSSRSGLAGNSYEQYF. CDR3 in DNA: TGTGCCAGCAGTTCCCGTAGTGGGCTAGCGGGCAACTCCTACGAGCAGTACTTC.

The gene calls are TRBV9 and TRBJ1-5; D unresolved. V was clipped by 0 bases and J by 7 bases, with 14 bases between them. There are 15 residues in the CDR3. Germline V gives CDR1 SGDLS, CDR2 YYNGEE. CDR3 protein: CASSVAVGIGQPQHF. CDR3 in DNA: TGTGCCAGCAGCGTAGCTGTGGGGATAGGCCAGCCCCAGCATTTT.

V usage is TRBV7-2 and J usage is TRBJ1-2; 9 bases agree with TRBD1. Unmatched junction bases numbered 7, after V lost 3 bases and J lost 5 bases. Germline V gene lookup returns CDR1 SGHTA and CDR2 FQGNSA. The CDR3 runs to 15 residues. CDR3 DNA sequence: TGTGCCAGCAGCTTCCAAGGACAGGGGAGGTATGGCTACACCTTC. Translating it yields CASSFQGQGRYGYTF.